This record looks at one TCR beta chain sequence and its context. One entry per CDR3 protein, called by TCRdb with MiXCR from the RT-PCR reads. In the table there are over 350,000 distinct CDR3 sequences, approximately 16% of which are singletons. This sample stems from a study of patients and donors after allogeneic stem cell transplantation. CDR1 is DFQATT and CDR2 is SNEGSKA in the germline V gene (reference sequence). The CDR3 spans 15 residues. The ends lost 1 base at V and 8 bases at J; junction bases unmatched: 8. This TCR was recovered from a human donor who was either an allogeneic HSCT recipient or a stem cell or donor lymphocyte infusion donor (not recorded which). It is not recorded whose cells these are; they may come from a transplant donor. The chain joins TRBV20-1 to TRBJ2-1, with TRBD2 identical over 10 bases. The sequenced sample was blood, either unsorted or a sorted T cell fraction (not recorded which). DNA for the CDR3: TGCAGTGCTAGAGTAGCCAGCGGGGGGGTTTATGAGCAGTTCTTC. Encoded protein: CSARVASGGVYEQFF.